This T cell receptor (beta chain) was documented in a study of identical twins. The study, taken as a whole, reports: Models predicted too little out-of-frame TCR alpha sharing in monozygotic twins. There were fewer insertions in abundant cord blood beta clonotypes, but memory repertoires showed no such pattern.

One entry per CDR3 protein results from TCRdb running MiXCR on the 5' RACE reads. The sample includes a few hundred thousand distinct CDR3 sequences, around 15% of them seen just once. Healthy Caucasians, and only they, were the donors. As to this clonotype: Antigen specificity is unknown.

Germline V CDR1 and CDR2: SGHTA, FQGNSA. V shed 5 bases and J shed 2 bases, with 15 bases lying between them. The CDR3 contains 15 residues. Separately, the same data were catalogued under a study of yellow fever vaccine responses in identical twins. That paper states: Twins' vaccine T cell responses were reported to seem partly convergent and partly personalized.

This clonotype was obtained from a woman under 30 in good health. Source material: CD4+ T cells sorted from blood. V gene TRBV7-2 combines with J gene TRBJ1-2; D is possibly TRBD1 (5 bases). The CDR3 DNA reads as TGTGCCAGCAGCCCTCGTGGAGGGGTCAACTATGGCTACACCTTC. It encodes CASSPRGGVNYGYTF. The full variable domain, rest sourced from reference TRBV7-2 and TRBJ1-2, is GAGVSQSPSNKVTEKGKDVELRCDPISGHTALYWYRQSLGQGLEFLIYFQGNSAPDKSGLPSDRFSAERTGGSVSTLTIQRTQQEDSAVYLCASSPRGGVNYGYTFGSGTRLTVV.